This T cell receptor (beta chain) stems from a study of blood T cell repertoires in COVID-19. V shed 1 base and J shed 4 bases, with 7 bases lying between them. The CDR3 extends over 14 amino acids. Germline CDR1 SGHDN, CDR2 FVKESK. Recruited during active infection, patients (from Seattle) were subsequently followed longitudinally. This clone was detected once. In the authors' methods: For nucleated cells, counts were estimated from reference gene primer amplification. Profiled with immunoSEQ multiplex PCR; TCRdb holds only in-frame clones, not every one. The V and J calls and clone size were taken over from that table, and D and trimming were inferred from the DNA. The data show 200,000 or so clones, 70% to 90% seen once.

Sample: peripheral blood. The rearrangement uses TRBV14 and TRBJ2-2; D gene uncertain. This receptor was obtained from a man aged 45-60 years with COVID-19, enrolled during active disease. CDR3 protein: CASSQASLTGELFF. As DNA, the CDR3 is TGTGCCAGCAGCCAAGCTTCCCTCACCGGGGAGCTGTTTTTT.